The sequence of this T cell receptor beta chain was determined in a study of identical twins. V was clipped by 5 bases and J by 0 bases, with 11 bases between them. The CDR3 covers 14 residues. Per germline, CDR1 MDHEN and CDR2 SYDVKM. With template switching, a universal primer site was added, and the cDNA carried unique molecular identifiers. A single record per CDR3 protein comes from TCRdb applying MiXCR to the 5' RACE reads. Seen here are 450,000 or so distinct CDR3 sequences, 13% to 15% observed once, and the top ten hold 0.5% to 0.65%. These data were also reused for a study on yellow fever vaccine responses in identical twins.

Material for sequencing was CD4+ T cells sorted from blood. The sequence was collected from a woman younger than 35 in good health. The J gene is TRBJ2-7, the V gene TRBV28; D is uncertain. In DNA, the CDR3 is TGTGCCAGCAGTAGATCGTGGGGCTCCTACGAGCAGTACTTC. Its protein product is CASSRSWGSYEQYF.